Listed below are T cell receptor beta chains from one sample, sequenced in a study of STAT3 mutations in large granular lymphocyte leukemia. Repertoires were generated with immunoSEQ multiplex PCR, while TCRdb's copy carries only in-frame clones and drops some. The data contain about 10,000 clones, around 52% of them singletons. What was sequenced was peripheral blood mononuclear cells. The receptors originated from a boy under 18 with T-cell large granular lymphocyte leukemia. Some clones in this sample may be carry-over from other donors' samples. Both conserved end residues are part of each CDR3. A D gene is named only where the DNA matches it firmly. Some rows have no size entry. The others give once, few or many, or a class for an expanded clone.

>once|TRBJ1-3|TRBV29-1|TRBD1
TGCAGCGTCGATACCTCACCGGACAGGGGGCCTGGAAACACCATATATTTT
CSVDTSPDRGPGNTIYF
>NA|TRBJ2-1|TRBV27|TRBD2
TGTGCCAGCAGTCAACGACTAGCGGGGAACAATGAGCAGTTCTTC
CASSQRLAGNNEQFF
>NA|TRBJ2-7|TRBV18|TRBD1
TGTGCCAGCTCACGACGTCCCGGGACAGGGGGCGGTTCACCGGAGGAGCAGTACTTC
CASSRRPGTGGGSPEEQYF
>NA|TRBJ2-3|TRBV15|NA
TGTGCCACCCGACTGGTAGAGGCAGATACGCAGTATTTT
CATRLVEADTQYF
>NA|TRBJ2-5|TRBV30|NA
TGTGCCTGGAGTGTATTGGGAGGAGAGACCCAGTACTTC
CAWSVLGGETQYF
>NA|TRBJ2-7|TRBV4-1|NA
TGCGCCAGCAGCCCATCGAGATTAAACTCCTACGAGCAGTACTTC
CASSPSRLNSYEQYF
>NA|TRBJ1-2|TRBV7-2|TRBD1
TGTGCCAGCAGCTTAGTGGGGGCCGGGACAGGGGTCCATGGCTACACCTTC
CASSLVGAGTGVHGYTF
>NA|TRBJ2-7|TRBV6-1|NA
TGTGCCAGCAACAGGATTTCCAGCGCAGCCTACGAGCAGTACTTC
CASNRISSAAYEQYF
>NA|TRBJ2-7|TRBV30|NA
TGTGCCTGGAGTGGGCAGCTAGCCGGCTACGAGCAGTACTTC
CAWSGQLAGYEQYF
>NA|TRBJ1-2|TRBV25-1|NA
TGTGCCAGCAGTGAATCAGGGGCAGTCTATGGCTACACCTTC
CASSESGAVYGYTF
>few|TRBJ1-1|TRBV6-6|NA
TGTGCCAGCAGTTACGCGAAAGGGAACACTGAAGCTTTCTTT
CASSYAKGNTEAFF
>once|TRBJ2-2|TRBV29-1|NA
TGCAGCGTTGGTTGGGGAGCGCTGAACACCGGGGAGCTGTTTTTT
CSVGWGALNTGELFF
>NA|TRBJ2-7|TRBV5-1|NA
TGCGCCAGCAGCTTGTCTTGGGGTACGAGCTACGAGCAGTACTTC
CASSLSWGTSYEQYF
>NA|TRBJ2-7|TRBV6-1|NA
TGTGCCAGCAGTCGGACGGATCGATACGAGCAGTACTTC
CASSRTDRYEQYF
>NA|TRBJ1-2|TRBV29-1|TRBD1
TGCAGCGTTGAAGTACGGACAGGGAGTCGTGGCTACACCTTC
CSVEVRTGSRGYTF
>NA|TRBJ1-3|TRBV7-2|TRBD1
TGTGCCAGCAGCATCGCACAGGGGGGCTCTGGAAACACCATATATTTT
CASSIAQGGSGNTIYF
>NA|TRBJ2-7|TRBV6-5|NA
TGTGCCAGCAGTCGCGGAGGGGTCGAGCAGTACTTC
CASSRGGVEQYF
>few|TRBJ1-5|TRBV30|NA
TGTGCCTGGAGGGCCGGCAGAAATCAGCCCCAGCATTTT
CAWRAGRNQPQHF
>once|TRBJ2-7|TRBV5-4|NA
TGTGCCAGCAGCTTGGGAGCGGTTAAAGAGCAGTACTTC
CASSLGAVKEQYF
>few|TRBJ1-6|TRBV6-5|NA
TGTGCCAGCAGGCCACCTAGCTCCTATAATTCACCCCTCCACTTT
CASRPPSSYNSPLHF
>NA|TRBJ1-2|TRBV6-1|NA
TGTGCCATTACCCGGGAACTTTCGGCTGCTGGCTACACCTTC
CAITRELSAAGYTF
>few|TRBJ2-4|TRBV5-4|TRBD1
TGTGCCAGCAGCTCACAGGGGGCTACTGCGCAAAACATTCAGTACTTC
CASSSQGATAQNIQYF
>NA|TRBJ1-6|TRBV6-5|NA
TGTGCCAGCAGTTATTTCGGGTACCATAATTCACCCCTCCACTTT
CASSYFGYHNSPLHF
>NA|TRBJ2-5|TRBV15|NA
TGTGCCACCGGCCTCCGGGACAACCAAGAGACCCAGTACTTC
CATGLRDNQETQYF
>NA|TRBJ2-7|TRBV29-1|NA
TGCAGCGTTGGACAGGCCGGCGGGTGGGAGCAGTACTTC
CSVGQAGGWEQYF